Detailed here is one T cell receptor (beta chain). What it binds is not known. The data belong to a study of blood T cells in healthy people across ages. Findings and limits, study-wide: Diversity estimated from one million T cells was considered an underestimate. For the donors, CMV status was unknown and possibly confounded expanded clonotype changes.

With a J-beta primer mix and a sample-barcoded 5' primer, a second PCR ran 7 to 11 cycles. TCRdb processed the 5' RACE reads anew with MiXCR; each CDR3 protein has one entry. The sample lists 450,000 to 650,000 distinct CDR3 sequences; 24% were seen once. The germline gives CDR1 SGHVS, CDR2 FQNEAQ. V dropped 4 bases and J dropped 8 bases, with 14 bases sitting between them. This CDR3 is built from 13 residues. The data also belong to a second study, concerning T cells of mothers and their children. That publication notes: The study found slightly higher but non-significant overlap in related versus unrelated mother-child pairs.

The chain uses TRBV7-8 and TRBJ1-2; a weak D match, TRBD1 (6 bases). This receptor was identified in a boy younger than 18 in good health. Source material: blood. As DNA, the CDR3 is TGTGCCAGCAGCTCACAGGGTGTTGGGGGCTACACCTTC. Encoded protein: CASSSQGVGGYTF.